This TCR beta chain was recorded in a study of CD8 T cells in Susac syndrome (dated 2019 in TCRdb). For context, the study as a whole: Among the Susac syndrome patients who were sequenced, clinically active disease was present in more than five and clinical remission was observed in fewer than ten. Clonality of the CD8+ T cell repertoire was compared between about a dozen healthy donors, roughly 14 Susac syndrome patients and approximately 16 multiple sclerosis patients. Whether CD8+ T cell activation and differentiation in Susac syndrome was antigen driven was tested using repertoire sequencing. Susac syndrome patients were therapy-naive, on corticosteroids (some also receiving IVIg), or on IVIg alone at blood withdrawal. The paper as a whole reports these results and caveats: In the total CD8+ and CD8+ TEMRA repertoires, 15 to 20 and five Susac-specific public clones, respectively, were identified. The study acknowledged that relatively few individuals were included in the TCR sequencing and HLA analysis. Susac syndrome CD8+ repertoires showed clonal expansion, highest in CD8+ TEMRA cells and greater in clinically active than remitting patients.

To note about this clonotype: Which antigen it targets is not known. No qualities accompany the bases; no much larger clone lies one base away.

Between the V and J ends, shortened by 1 base and 8 bases respectively, the junction contains 12 bases. Looking up the germline V gene (reference sequence) yields CDR1 LNHNV and CDR2 YYDKDF. Inclusive of the bounding cysteine and phenylalanine, the CDR3 is 14 residues long. Of all the DNA, just the CDR3 is kept, 42 bases in frame from base 1. High-throughput TCR beta sequencing profiled peripheral blood CD8+ and CD4+ T cells from healthy donors, Susac syndrome patients and multiple sclerosis patients. The Susac syndrome patients fulfilled recently defined diagnostic criteria for either definite or probable disease. CD8+ TEMRA cells were enriched by FACS, while bulk CD8+ and CD4+ T cells were purified by magnetic negative isolation. Blood was collected in EDTA tubes and processed within 24 hours, with PBMCs isolated through density gradient centrifugation. PBMCs intended for TCR sequencing were cryopreserved in liquid nitrogen and thawed later in a water bath at 37 degrees C. Purity of sorted or isolated CD4+, CD8+ and CD8+ TEMRA cells was at least 90%.

RNA was extracted with the RNeasy kit and roughly 0.45 to 1 ug was reverse transcribed using random hexamers. The immunoSEQ multiplex PCR assay, which covers 54 Vbeta and 13 Jbeta segments, was used to amplify TCR beta CDR3 regions. PCR amplification bias was corrected using a synthetic template baseline for primer optimization and computational correction. Per the source publication's procedure: Reads were annotated to V, D and J genes per IMGT and analyzed with immunoSEQ Analyzer, keeping only productive sequences. Clonality was computed as one minus Shannon entropy normalized by log2 of the number of productive unique sequences. For each patient and control, public and private clones were evaluated among the 100 most prevalent clones. Clones were defined as Susac-specific when absent from the healthy and MS cohorts, from roughly 1,000 published viral clones and from other ImmuneACCESS disease sequences. Starting from the raw public reads, TCRdb applied fastp trimming at Q25, assembled clones with MiXCR and retained in-frame beta chains. Identical CDR3 proteins give one entry, which carries the most common genes and DNA. TCRdb's processing, not the authors', yielded these V and J calls. For this sample the table gives about 130,000 distinct CDR3 sequences, of which over 85% were detected only once. Over 0.2% of the sample comes from the top ten.

Here the chain combines TRBV15 and TRBJ2-1, with the D gene tentatively TRBD1 or TRBD2, based on 6 matching bases in each. The sample consisted of CD8+ T cells from PBMCs. This clonotype originated in a human donor with Susac syndrome. CDR3 loop: CATSRGGASDEQFF. At the DNA level, the sequence is TGTGCCACCAGCAGAGGGGGGGCAAGCGATGAGCAGTTCTTC.